These T cell receptor beta chains were read from a single sample in a study of T cell changes during pregnancy in multiple sclerosis. Here immunoSEQ multiplex PCR was the method, and the copy in TCRdb shows in-frame clones only, minus some. The top ten hold approximately 1.4% of the sample, which has about 80,000 clones, just over 90% seen once. The material was peripheral blood, obtained before pregnancy. The receptors were gathered from a female donor with multiple sclerosis, enrolled in a pregnancy study. Each CDR3 is given with its conserved first and last residue. Each record gives: clone size, J gene, V gene, CDR3 protein. Clone size is not always given. Where it is, it says once, few, many or a class for expanded clones.

abundance: -; j_gene: TRBJ2-1; v_gene: TRBV5-1; CDR3aa: CASSSYDEQFF
abundance: once; j_gene: TRBJ2-5; v_gene: TRBV6-5; CDR3aa: CASSYGGETQYF
abundance: -; j_gene: TRBJ1-5; v_gene: TRBV6-5; CDR3aa: CASSYSQGTQPQHF
abundance: few; j_gene: TRBJ1-2; v_gene: TRBV2; CDR3aa: CASSESDGGYTF
abundance: -; j_gene: TRBJ2-1; v_gene: TRBV13; CDR3aa: CASSLGDFHNEQFF
abundance: many; j_gene: TRBJ2-1; v_gene: TRBV10-3; CDR3aa: CAIIFSGVYNEQFF
abundance: -; j_gene: TRBJ1-1; v_gene: TRBV19; CDR3aa: CASRTFVGLYTEAFF
abundance: -; j_gene: TRBJ2-7; v_gene: TRBV18; CDR3aa: CASSPPVLSEQYF
abundance: -; j_gene: TRBJ1-2; v_gene: TRBV6-6; CDR3aa: CASSRDSGYTF
abundance: -; j_gene: TRBJ1-2; v_gene: TRBV6-6; CDR3aa: CASRQGSYGYTF
abundance: -; j_gene: TRBJ2-3; v_gene: TRBV29-1; CDR3aa: CSVEQIGTDTQYF
abundance: -; j_gene: TRBJ2-7; v_gene: TRBV2; CDR3aa: CASSPGTPSYEQYF
abundance: -; j_gene: TRBJ2-3; v_gene: TRBV9; CDR3aa: CASSARQGAGDTQYF
abundance: -; j_gene: TRBJ1-2; v_gene: TRBV7-2; CDR3aa: CASSFGDRGHQTDNYGYTF
abundance: -; j_gene: TRBJ2-3; v_gene: TRBV4-2; CDR3aa: CASSRLRGLTDTQYF
abundance: many; j_gene: TRBJ1-4; v_gene: TRBV2; CDR3aa: CASSVRTVNEKLFF
abundance: -; j_gene: TRBJ1-2; v_gene: TRBV9; CDR3aa: CASSVVETGGYGYTF
abundance: -; j_gene: TRBJ2-1; v_gene: TRBV7-9; CDR3aa: CASREWSSGLNEQFF
abundance: -; j_gene: TRBJ2-2; v_gene: TRBV29-1; CDR3aa: CSVAGGPNTGELFF
abundance: -; j_gene: TRBJ2-7; v_gene: TRBV5-1; CDR3aa: CASSGTSAVTFEQYF
abundance: -; j_gene: TRBJ1-1; v_gene: TRBV13; CDR3aa: CASRYTGNTEAFF
abundance: -; j_gene: TRBJ1-1; v_gene: TRBV7-9; CDR3aa: CASTGGGGAEAFF
abundance: -; j_gene: TRBJ2-1; v_gene: TRBV9; CDR3aa: CASCIGLAGSNEQFF
abundance: many; j_gene: TRBJ2-7; v_gene: TRBV5-6; CDR3aa: CASRGSGGLLEEQYF
abundance: -; j_gene: TRBJ2-7; v_gene: TRBV18; CDR3aa: CASSQGDYEQYF
abundance: -; j_gene: TRBJ1-1; v_gene: TRBV10-3; CDR3aa: CAISGGQGAVKTEAFF
abundance: -; j_gene: TRBJ2-2; v_gene: TRBV6-5; CDR3aa: CASTPRELDTGELFF
abundance: -; j_gene: TRBJ1-5; v_gene: TRBV2; CDR3aa: CASSDRLFFLSGTGGNQPQHF
abundance: -; j_gene: TRBJ1-3; v_gene: TRBV27; CDR3aa: CASSSGGAGNTIYF